This TCR beta chain was retrieved from a study of blood T cells in healthy people across ages. V lost 4 bases, J lost 3 bases, and 21 bases lay in between. CDR1 is SGHTA and CDR2 is FQGNSA in the germline V gene. The CDR3 length is 17 residues. Together with a sample-barcoded 5' primer, a J-beta primer mix was included in a second PCR lasting about 6 to 11 cycles. TCRdb redid the calling of the 5' RACE reads with MiXCR, one entry per CDR3 protein. The sample lists about 1.8 million distinct CDR3 sequences; about 49% were seen once. This clonotype was seen more than once but under ten times. V and J are TRBV7-2 and TRBJ1-2; D might be TRBD1 (6 bases). The TCR comes from a woman between 40 and 50 years old in good health. Sequenced input: blood. CDR3 coding DNA: TGTGCCAGCAGCTCCCCGGGGTCGGGGGGCGTCGACTATGGCTACACCTTC. Protein: CASSSPGSGGVDYGYTF. Using reference TRBV7-2 and TRBJ1-2 for the parts outside the CDR3, the full variable domain is GAGVSQSPSNKVTEKGKDVELRCDPISGHTALYWYRQSLGQGLEFLIYFQGNSAPDKSGLPSDRFSAERTGGSVSTLTIQRTQQEDSAVYLCASSSPGSGGVDYGYTFGSGTRLTVV.